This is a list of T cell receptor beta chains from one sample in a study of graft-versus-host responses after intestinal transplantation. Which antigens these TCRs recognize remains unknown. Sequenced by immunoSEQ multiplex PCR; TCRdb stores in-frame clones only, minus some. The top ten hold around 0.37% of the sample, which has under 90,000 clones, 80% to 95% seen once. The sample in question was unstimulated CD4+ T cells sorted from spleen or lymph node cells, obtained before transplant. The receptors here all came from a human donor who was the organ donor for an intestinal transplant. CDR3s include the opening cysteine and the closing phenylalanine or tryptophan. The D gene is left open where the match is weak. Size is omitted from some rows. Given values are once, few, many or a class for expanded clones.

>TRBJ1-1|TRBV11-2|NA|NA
CASSLDVGPVPDEAFF
TGTGCCAGCAGCTTAGATGTGGGGCCGGTCCCGGACGAAGCTTTCTTT
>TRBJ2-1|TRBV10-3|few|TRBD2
CAARYTVSGSAEQFF
TGTGCCGCCAGATACACGGTTAGCGGGAGTGCTGAGCAGTTCTTC
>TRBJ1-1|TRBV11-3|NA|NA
CASSLGAQTEAFF
TGTGCCAGCAGCTTAGGGGCGCAGACTGAAGCTTTCTTT
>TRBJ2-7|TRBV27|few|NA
CASSPYRGREQYF
TGTGCCAGCAGCCCCTATAGGGGTAGGGAGCAGTACTTC
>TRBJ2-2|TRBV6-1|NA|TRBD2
CASSRLAGYTGELFF
TGTGCCAGCAGTAGACTAGCGGGGTACACCGGGGAGCTGTTTTTT
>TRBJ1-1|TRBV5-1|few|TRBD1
CASSFGTALNTEAFF
TGCGCCAGCAGCTTCGGGACAGCGCTAAACACTGAAGCTTTCTTT
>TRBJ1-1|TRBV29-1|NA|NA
CSVDPERYTEAFF
TGCAGCGTTGACCCAGAGAGGTACACTGAAGCTTTCTTT
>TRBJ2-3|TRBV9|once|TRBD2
CASSVASGGTDTQYF
TGTGCCAGCAGCGTAGCTAGCGGGGGGACAGATACGCAGTATTTT
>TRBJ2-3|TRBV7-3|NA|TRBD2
CASSASGVSTDTQYF
TGTGCCAGCAGCGCGAGCGGGGTCAGCACAGATACGCAGTATTTT
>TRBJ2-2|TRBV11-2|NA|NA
CASSFSLNTGELFF
TGTGCCAGCAGCTTTAGCCTGAACACCGGGGAGCTGTTTTTT
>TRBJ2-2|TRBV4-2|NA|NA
CASSLEGNTGELFF
TGTGCCAGCAGCCTGGAGGGGAACACCGGGGAGCTGTTTTTT
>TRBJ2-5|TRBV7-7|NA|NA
CASSLSRPETQYF
TGTGCTAGCAGCTTATCGAGGCCAGAGACCCAGTACTTC
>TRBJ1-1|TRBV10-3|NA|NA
CAISDPTGNTEAFF
TGTGCCATCAGTGACCCGACAGGGAACACTGAAGCTTTCTTT
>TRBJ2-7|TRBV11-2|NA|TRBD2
CASSTTSLAGEPYEQYF
TGTGCCAGCAGCACCACCAGCCTAGCGGGGGAACCATACGAGCAGTACTTC
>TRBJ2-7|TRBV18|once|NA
CASSSWTSNYEQYF
TGTGCCAGCTCATCATGGACTTCCAACTACGAGCAGTACTTC
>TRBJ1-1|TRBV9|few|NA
CASSVGREGQAFF
TGTGCCAGCAGCGTTGGCAGGGAAGGACAAGCTTTCTTT
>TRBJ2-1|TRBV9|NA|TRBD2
CASSVGWTSRSSYNEQFF
TGTGCCAGCAGCGTAGGATGGACTAGCCGGAGCTCCTACAATGAGCAGTTCTTC
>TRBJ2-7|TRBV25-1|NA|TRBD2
CASSDSPGLAGPYEQYF
TGTGCCAGCAGTGACTCCCCGGGACTAGCGGGGCCCTACGAGCAGTACTTC
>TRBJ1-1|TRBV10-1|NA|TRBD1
CASSERTGNTEAFF
TGCGCCAGCAGCGAAAGGACAGGGAACACTGAAGCTTTCTTT
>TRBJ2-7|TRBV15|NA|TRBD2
CATSGPAGTSGRSAYEQYF
TGTGCCACCAGCGGACCAGCCGGGACTAGCGGGAGATCGGCCTACGAGCAGTACTTC
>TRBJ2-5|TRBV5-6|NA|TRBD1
CASSLTGGVAETQYF
TGTGCCAGCAGCTTGACAGGGGGTGTGGCGGAGACCCAGTACTTC
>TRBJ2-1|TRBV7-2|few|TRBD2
CASSLEGAGGAWYNEQFF
TGTGCCAGCAGCTTAGAAGGGGCGGGAGGAGCTTGGTACAATGAGCAGTTCTTC
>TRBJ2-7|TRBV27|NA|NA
CASSRPGTKTYEQYF
TGTGCCAGCAGCCGACCGGGAACCAAGACCTACGAGCAGTACTTC
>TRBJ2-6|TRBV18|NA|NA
CASSPVGRGSGANVLTF
TGTGCCAGCTCACCAGTCGGCAGGGGATCTGGGGCCAACGTCCTGACTTTC
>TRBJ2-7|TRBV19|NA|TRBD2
CASSIGASGGYEQYF
TGTGCCAGTAGTATAGGGGCTAGCGGGGGCTACGAGCAGTACTTC
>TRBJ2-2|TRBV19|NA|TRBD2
CASSILAGRGAGGELFF
TGTGCCAGTAGTATCCTGGCTGGGCGGGGGGCCGGCGGGGAGCTGTTTTTT
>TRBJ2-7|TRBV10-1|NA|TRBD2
CASSDSGTGGYYEQYF
TGCGCCAGCAGTGATTCGGGAACGGGAGGGTACTACGAGCAGTACTTC
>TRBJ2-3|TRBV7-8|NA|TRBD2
CASSPGTSAMGTDTQYF
TGTGCCAGCAGCCCGGGGACTAGCGCCATGGGCACAGATACGCAGTATTTT
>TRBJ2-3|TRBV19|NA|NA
CASSHILALQRTDTQYF
TGTGCCAGTAGCCACATTCTAGCCCTACAAAGGACAGATACGCAGTATTTT
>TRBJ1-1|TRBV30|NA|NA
CAWRSSTEAFF
TGTGCCTGGAGATCTAGTACTGAAGCTTTCTTT
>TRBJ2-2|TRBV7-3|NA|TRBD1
CASSRDRGFGGELFF
TGTGCCAGCAGCCGGGACAGGGGGTTTGGCGGGGAGCTGTTTTTT
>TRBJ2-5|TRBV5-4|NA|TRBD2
CASSPRSLAGQETQYF
TGTGCCAGCAGCCCACGGAGTCTAGCGGGCCAAGAGACCCAGTACTTC
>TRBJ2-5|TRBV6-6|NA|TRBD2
CASSYPGGVRETQYF
TGTGCCAGCAGTTACCCGGGGGGGGTGCGAGAGACCCAGTACTTC
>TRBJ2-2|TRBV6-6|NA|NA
CASSPNADSELFF
TGTGCCAGCAGTCCAAACGCGGACTCAGAGCTGTTTTTT
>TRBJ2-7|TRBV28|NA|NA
CASSSIGAYEQYF
TGTGCCAGCAGCTCCATTGGAGCCTACGAGCAGTACTTC
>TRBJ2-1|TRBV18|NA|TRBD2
CASSPPPAGLWNEQFF
TGTGCCAGCTCACCACCCCCAGCGGGATTATGGAATGAGCAGTTCTTC
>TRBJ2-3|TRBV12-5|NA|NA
CASGLVQGIIVTDTQYF
TGTGCTAGTGGTTTGGTACAGGGTATTATTGTAACAGATACGCAGTATTTT
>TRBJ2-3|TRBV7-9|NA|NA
CASSPLMDTQYF
TGTGCCAGCAGCCCCCTTATGGATACGCAGTATTTT
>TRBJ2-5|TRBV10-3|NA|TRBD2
CAILIRRGKRTQYF
TGTGCCATCTTAATAAGGCGGGGGAAGAGAACCCAGTACTTC
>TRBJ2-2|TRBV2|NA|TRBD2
CASSEEAGGPGELFF
TGTGCCAGCAGTGAAGAAGCGGGGGGGCCCGGGGAGCTGTTTTTT
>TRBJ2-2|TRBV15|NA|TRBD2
CATSSRVAGANGELFF
TGTGCCACCAGCAGTAGGGTAGCGGGAGCTAACGGGGAGCTGTTTTTT
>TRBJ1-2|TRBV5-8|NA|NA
CASSLTGPYGYTF
TGTGCCAGCAGCTTGACAGGGCCCTATGGCTACACCTTC
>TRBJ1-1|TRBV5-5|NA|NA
CASSFRQANTEAFF
TGTGCCAGCAGCTTTCGACAGGCGAACACTGAAGCTTTCTTT
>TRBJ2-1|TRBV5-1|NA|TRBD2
CASSFAGGRHNEQFF
TGCGCCAGCAGCTTCGCGGGAGGAAGGCACAATGAGCAGTTCTTC
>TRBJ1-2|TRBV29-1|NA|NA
CSCPSPNYGYTF
TGCAGCTGCCCAAGCCCCAACTATGGCTACACCTTC
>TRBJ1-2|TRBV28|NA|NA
CASSFRDYGYTF
TGTGCCAGCAGTTTCAGGGACTATGGCTACACCTTC
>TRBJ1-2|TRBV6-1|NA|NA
CASSVQAGGYGYTF
TGTGCCAGCAGCGTACAGGCGGGGGGCTATGGCTACACCTTC
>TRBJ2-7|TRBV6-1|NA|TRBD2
CASSREAGRSYEQYF
TGTGCCAGCAGCCGGGAGGCGGGACGGTCCTACGAGCAGTACTTC
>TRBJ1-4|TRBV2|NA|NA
CASAAGWNEKLFF
TGTGCCAGCGCGGCAGGGTGGAATGAAAAACTGTTTTTT
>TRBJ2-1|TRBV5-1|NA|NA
CASSLWRGGNEQFF
TGCGCCAGCAGCCTTTGGAGAGGGGGCAATGAGCAGTTCTTC
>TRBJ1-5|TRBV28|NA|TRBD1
CASSFNRGFLIPSYSNQPQHF
TGTGCCAGCAGTTTTAACAGGGGGTTCCTTATCCCCTCTTATAGCAATCAGCCCCAGCATTTT
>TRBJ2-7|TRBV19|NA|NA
CASSAVAAASYEQYF
TGTGCCAGTAGTGCCGTAGCGGCAGCTTCCTACGAGCAGTACTTC
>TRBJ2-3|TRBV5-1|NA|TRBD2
CASSFLMSGAGDTQYF
TGCGCCAGCAGCTTTCTTATGAGCGGGGCCGGAGATACGCAGTATTTT